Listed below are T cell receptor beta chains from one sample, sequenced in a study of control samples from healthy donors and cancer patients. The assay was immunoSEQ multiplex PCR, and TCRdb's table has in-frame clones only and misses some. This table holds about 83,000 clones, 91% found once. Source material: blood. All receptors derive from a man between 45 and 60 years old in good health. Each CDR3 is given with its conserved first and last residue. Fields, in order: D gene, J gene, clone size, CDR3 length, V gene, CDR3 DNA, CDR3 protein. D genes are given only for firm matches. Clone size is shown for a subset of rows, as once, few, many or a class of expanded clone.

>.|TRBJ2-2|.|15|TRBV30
TGTGCCTGGAGTCGGGGGGCGAAGAACACCGGGGAGCTGTTTTTT
CAWSRGAKNTGELFF
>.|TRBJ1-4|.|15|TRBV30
TGTGCCTGGAGTGTAACCGGTGGGTTGGGTGAAAAACTGTTTTTT
CAWSVTGGLGEKLFF
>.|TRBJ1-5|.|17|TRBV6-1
TGTGCCAGCAGTGGTCTTGGACAGTTTAATAGCAATCAGCCCCAGCATTTT
CASSGLGQFNSNQPQHF
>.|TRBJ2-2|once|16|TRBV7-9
TGTGCCAGCAGCTCCGACCAGGGGACCCACACCGGGGAGCTGTTTTTT
CASSSDQGTHTGELFF
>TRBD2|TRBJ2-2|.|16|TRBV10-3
TGTGCCATCAGGACCGGACTAGCGGGGGATTCCGGGGAGCTGTTTTTT
CAIRTGLAGDSGELFF
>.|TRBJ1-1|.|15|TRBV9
TGTGCCAGCAGCCCCCGACAGCTCCGGGACACTGAAGCTTTCTTT
CASSPRQLRDTEAFF
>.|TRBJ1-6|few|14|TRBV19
TGTGCCAGTAGTATCGGACAGTATAATTCACCCCTCCACTTT
CASSIGQYNSPLHF
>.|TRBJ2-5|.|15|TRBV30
TGTGCCTGGAGCTGGAGGGGGCTCTCGGAGGAGACCCAGTACTTC
CAWSWRGLSEETQYF
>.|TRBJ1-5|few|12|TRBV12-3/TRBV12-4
TGTGCCAGCAAGGAAGGCAATCAGCCCCAGCATTTT
CASKEGNQPQHF
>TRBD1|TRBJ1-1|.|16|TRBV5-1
TGCGCCAGCAGCATACAGGGGGGAGGCATGAACACTGAAGCTTTCTTT
CASSIQGGGMNTEAFF
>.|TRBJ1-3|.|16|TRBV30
TGTGCCTGGACTGAAAGAATTGCGGTCTCTGGAAACACCATATATTTT
CAWTERIAVSGNTIYF
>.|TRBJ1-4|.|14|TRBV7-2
TGTGCCAGCAGCCCGACCAGACGGGGGGAAAAACTGTTTTTT
CASSPTRRGEKLFF
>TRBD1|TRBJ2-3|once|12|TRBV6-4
TGTGCCAGCAGTGGACAGGGCGATACGCAGTATTTT
CASSGQGDTQYF
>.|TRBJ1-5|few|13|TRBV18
TGTGCCAGCTCCGACTCGAGCAATCAGCCCCAGCATTTT
CASSDSSNQPQHF
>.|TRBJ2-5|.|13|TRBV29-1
TGCAGCGTTTTCTTGGGGCCTCAAGAGACCCAGTACTTC
CSVFLGPQETQYF
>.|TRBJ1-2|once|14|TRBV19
TGTGCCAGTCGCACAACTAAAGACAAGGGCGGCTACACCTTC
CASRTTKDKGGYTF
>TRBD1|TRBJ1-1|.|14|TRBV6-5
TGTGCCAGCAGTTATTCTTTAGGACAGGCTGAAGCTTTCTTT
CASSYSLGQAEAFF